The clone carrying this T cell receptor (beta chain) was detected once. Its antigen is currently unknown. This entry is derived from a study of vaccination effects on CD4 cells after COVID-19. Clones were read by immunoSEQ multiplex PCR, and TCRdb kept only the in-frame ones, dropping some. The sample has about 41,000 clones; under 85% are singletons. J gave up 0 bases and V 8 bases, and 13 bases lay outside the gene matches. Germline V gene data show CDR1 as MDHEN and CDR2 as SYDVKM. The CDR3 runs 16 residues. Viral peptide pools were used in the ViraFEST assay to expand antigen-specific CD4+ T cells, and sequencing came afterward. CD4+ T cell isolation took place after 10 days of culture. Nucleocapsid antibody tests were negative, and the vaccine recipients had no prior SARS-CoV-2 infection. Cultures used about 2 million PBMC per well, approximately 9.6 IU/ml IL-2 and 10 ug/ml peptides. Half-medium replacement with IL-2 medium occurred on days 3 and 7.

Findings and caveats of the study: Marked clonal contraction of infection- and vaccine-induced clones was seen late after vaccination.

This TCR came from a human donor who received a COVID-19 vaccine. The rearrangement uses TRBV28 and TRBJ2-7; 7 positions agree with TRBD1. The sequenced sample was CD4+ T cells from PBMCs cultured with HCoV-NL63 spike peptides, obtained before COVID-19 vaccination. As DNA, the CDR3 is TGTGCCAGCTCTCCTCCTGGACAGGCAAGCTCCTACGAGCAGTACGTC. Amino acids: CASSPPGQASSYEQYV.